This is a list of T cell receptor beta chains from one sample in a study of blood T cells in healthy people across ages. TCRdb processed the 5' RACE reads anew with MiXCR; each CDR3 protein has one entry. The data hold roughly 1,700,000 distinct CDR3 sequences, with approximately 30% observed a single time. The specimen sequenced was blood. Every receptor here comes from a woman aged 25 to 45 in good health. Each CDR3 is given with its conserved first and last residue. The D gene is left open where the match is weak. Some rows have no size entry. The others give once, few or many, or a class for an expanded clone.

cdr3_nt: TGTGCCAGCAGAATCGGGGAGAGCTCCTACAATGAGCAGTTCTTC
cdr3_aa: CASRIGESSYNEQFF
j_call: TRBJ2-1
v_call: TRBV28
clone_size: .
d_call: .

cdr3_nt: TGTGCCAGCAACGCTCGGGGTCTAGCTACCTACGAGCAGTACTTC
cdr3_aa: CASNARGLATYEQYF
j_call: TRBJ2-7
v_call: TRBV27
clone_size: few
d_call: .

cdr3_nt: TGTGCCAGCAGATCCCGGACAGGGGGGGTTGAGCAGTTCTTC
cdr3_aa: CASRSRTGGVEQFF
j_call: TRBJ2-1
v_call: TRBV12-3/TRBV12-4
clone_size: .
d_call: TRBD1

cdr3_nt: TGTGCCAGCAGTTTAGTGGGGCTGAAAGAGACCCAGTACTTC
cdr3_aa: CASSLVGLKETQYF
j_call: TRBJ2-5
v_call: TRBV28
clone_size: few
d_call: .

cdr3_nt: TGCGCCAGCAGCTCACAGGGGGCCGGCTACAATGAGCAGTTCTTC
cdr3_aa: CASSSQGAGYNEQFF
j_call: TRBJ2-1
v_call: TRBV5-1
clone_size: few
d_call: TRBD1

cdr3_nt: TGTGCTAGTGGTTTGGACAGCCCTCTAGCATCCGAGACCCAGTACTTC
cdr3_aa: CASGLDSPLASETQYF
j_call: TRBJ2-5
v_call: TRBV12-5
clone_size: many
d_call: .

cdr3_nt: TGCACTCCGTTTCAGGGGGCTAATGAAAAACTGTTTTTT
cdr3_aa: CTPFQGANEKLFF
j_call: TRBJ1-4
v_call: TRBV20-1
clone_size: few
d_call: TRBD1

cdr3_nt: TGTGCCAGCAGCCAAGGCGGGGATTTCACAGATACGCAGTATTTT
cdr3_aa: CASSQGGDFTDTQYF
j_call: TRBJ2-3
v_call: TRBV4-2
clone_size: few
d_call: .

cdr3_nt: TGTGCCAGCAGCGGCGAGACGGGGGGGGAGACCCAGTACTTC
cdr3_aa: CASSGETGGETQYF
j_call: TRBJ2-5
v_call: TRBV9
clone_size: many
d_call: TRBD2

cdr3_nt: TGCAGCGTTGGATACAGGGACACTAATGAAAAACTGTTTTTT
cdr3_aa: CSVGYRDTNEKLFF
j_call: TRBJ1-4
v_call: TRBV29-1
clone_size: few
d_call: .

cdr3_nt: TGTGCCAGCAGCCAATGGGAGAGCACAGATACGCAGTATTTT
cdr3_aa: CASSQWESTDTQYF
j_call: TRBJ2-3
v_call: TRBV4-2
clone_size: many
d_call: .

cdr3_nt: TGTGCCAGCAGTGGTCGGACTAGCCAGTTCTTC
cdr3_aa: CASSGRTSQFF
j_call: TRBJ2-1
v_call: TRBV6-5
clone_size: .
d_call: TRBD2

cdr3_nt: TGTGCCAGCAGCTTAGAATCGGGCGGAGGCTACAATGAGCAGTTCTTC
cdr3_aa: CASSLESGGGYNEQFF
j_call: TRBJ2-1
v_call: TRBV7-9
clone_size: few
d_call: .

cdr3_nt: TGTGCCGGCAGCACTCTAGGGGGGAGCACAGATACGCAGTATTTT
cdr3_aa: CAGSTLGGSTDTQYF
j_call: TRBJ2-3
v_call: TRBV7-2
clone_size: .
d_call: .

cdr3_nt: TGTGCCAGCAAGCCGAGCGGGGGACTATCCTACGAGCAGTACTTC
cdr3_aa: CASKPSGGLSYEQYF
j_call: TRBJ2-7
v_call: TRBV6-5
clone_size: many
d_call: TRBD2

cdr3_nt: TGTGCCAGCAGTTACTCCCCGAGGTCCCATACGCAGTATTTT
cdr3_aa: CASSYSPRSHTQYF
j_call: TRBJ2-3
v_call: TRBV6-2/TRBV6-3
clone_size: .
d_call: .

cdr3_nt: TGTGCCAGCAGTGAAATAGCGGGGGGCTCAAGCTCCTACGAGCAGTACTTC
cdr3_aa: CASSEIAGGSSSYEQYF
j_call: TRBJ2-7
v_call: TRBV25-1
clone_size: .
d_call: TRBD2

cdr3_nt: TGTGCCAGCAGCTTAGTAAGGCATCAGCCCCAGCATTTT
cdr3_aa: CASSLVRHQPQHF
j_call: TRBJ1-5
v_call: TRBV7-2
clone_size: many
d_call: .

cdr3_nt: TGTGCCAGCAGTTTGAGGGGAGGTAGGAGCAATCAGCCCCAGCATTTT
cdr3_aa: CASSLRGGRSNQPQHF
j_call: TRBJ1-5
v_call: TRBV28
clone_size: few
d_call: .

cdr3_nt: TGTGCCAGCATGGGGACGGGGATCTCAGAGACCCAGTACTTC
cdr3_aa: CASMGTGISETQYF
j_call: TRBJ2-5
v_call: TRBV28
clone_size: .
d_call: .

cdr3_nt: TGTGCCAGCAGTTGGCAACGACCTGGGACAGGACGGTCCTACGAGCAGTACTTC
cdr3_aa: CASSWQRPGTGRSYEQYF
j_call: TRBJ2-7
v_call: TRBV6-5
clone_size: .
d_call: TRBD1

cdr3_nt: TGTGCCATCAGTGAGTCGCTAACTATGACAGCTAACTATGGCTACACCTTC
cdr3_aa: CAISESLTMTANYGYTF
j_call: TRBJ1-2
v_call: TRBV10-3
clone_size: .
d_call: .

cdr3_nt: TGCACCAGCACGCCTCGGACTAGCGGGTATCCCTGGGGGCACGAGCAGTACTTC
cdr3_aa: CTSTPRTSGYPWGHEQYF
j_call: TRBJ2-7
v_call: TRBV1
clone_size: few
d_call: .

cdr3_nt: TGTGCCAGCAGCTTACTGTTCCGCCCCAGGTTCTACAAGCAGTACTTC
cdr3_aa: CASSLLFRPRFYKQYF
j_call: TRBJ2-5
v_call: TRBV11-2
clone_size: few
d_call: .

cdr3_nt: TGTGCCATCAGTGAGGGTTCTGCAGGACAATGGACGCAGTACTTC
cdr3_aa: CAISEGSAGQWTQYF
j_call: TRBJ2-5
v_call: TRBV10-3
clone_size: many
d_call: .

cdr3_nt: TGCAGTGCTAGAGGCGGTTCAGGGGTCGAACAGCCCCAGCATTTT
cdr3_aa: CSARGGSGVEQPQHF
j_call: TRBJ1-5
v_call: TRBV20-1
clone_size: once
d_call: .

cdr3_nt: TGTGCCAGCAGCCTGCAATTTCCAGGACAGCCCCAGCATTTT
cdr3_aa: CASSLQFPGQPQHF
j_call: TRBJ1-5
v_call: TRBV12-3/TRBV12-4
clone_size: .
d_call: .

cdr3_nt: TGCAGTGCTAGAGGGGGGGCTTGGGAAGCTTTCTTT
cdr3_aa: CSARGGAWEAFF
j_call: TRBJ1-1
v_call: TRBV20-1
clone_size: few
d_call: .

cdr3_nt: TGTGCCATCAGGCAGCAGGGGGCGGGGGATTTCTACAATGAGCAGTTCTTC
cdr3_aa: CAIRQQGAGDFYNEQFF
j_call: TRBJ2-1
v_call: TRBV10-3
clone_size: few
d_call: .

cdr3_nt: TGTGCCAGCAGCCAACTCCCTCGGGGAGAGACCCAGTACTTC
cdr3_aa: CASSQLPRGETQYF
j_call: TRBJ2-5
v_call: TRBV7-2
clone_size: few
d_call: .

cdr3_nt: TGCGCCAGCAGCGTCGGGACAGGGTGGACTCAGCCCCAGCATTTT
cdr3_aa: CASSVGTGWTQPQHF
j_call: TRBJ1-5
v_call: TRBV5-1
clone_size: many
d_call: TRBD1

cdr3_nt: TGTGCCAGCAGCCCCCGGAACAGGGATAGGGGCTACACCTTC
cdr3_aa: CASSPRNRDRGYTF
j_call: TRBJ1-2
v_call: TRBV7-2
clone_size: .
d_call: .

cdr3_nt: TGTGCCAGCAGTCCTCAGGGACAGGTGTACACCGGGGAGCTGTTTTTT
cdr3_aa: CASSPQGQVYTGELFF
j_call: TRBJ2-2
v_call: TRBV12-3/TRBV12-4
clone_size: .
d_call: TRBD1